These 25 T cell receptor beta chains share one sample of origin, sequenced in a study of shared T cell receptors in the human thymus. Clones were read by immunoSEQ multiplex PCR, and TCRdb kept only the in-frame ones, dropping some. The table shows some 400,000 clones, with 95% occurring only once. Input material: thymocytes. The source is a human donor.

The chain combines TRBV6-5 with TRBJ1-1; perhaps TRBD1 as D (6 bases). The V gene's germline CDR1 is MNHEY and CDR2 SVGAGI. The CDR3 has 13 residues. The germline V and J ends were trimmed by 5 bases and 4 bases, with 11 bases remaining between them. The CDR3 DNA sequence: TGTGCCAGCAGTAGAAGGGGGTCCACTGAAGCTTTCTTT. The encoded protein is CASSRRGSTEAFF.

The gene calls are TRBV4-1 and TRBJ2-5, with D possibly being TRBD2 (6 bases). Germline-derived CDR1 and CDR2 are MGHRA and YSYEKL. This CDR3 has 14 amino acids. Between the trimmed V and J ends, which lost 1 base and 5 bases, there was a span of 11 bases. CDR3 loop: CASSQGARGETQYF. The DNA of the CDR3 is TGCGCCAGCAGCCAAGGGGCACGGGGGGAGACCCAGTACTTC.

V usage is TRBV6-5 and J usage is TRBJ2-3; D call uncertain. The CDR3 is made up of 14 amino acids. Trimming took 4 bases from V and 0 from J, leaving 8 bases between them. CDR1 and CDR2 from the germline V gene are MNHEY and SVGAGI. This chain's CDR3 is CASSSSTSTDTQYF. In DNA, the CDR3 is TGTGCCAGCAGTTCCTCTACTAGCACAGATACGCAGTATTTT.

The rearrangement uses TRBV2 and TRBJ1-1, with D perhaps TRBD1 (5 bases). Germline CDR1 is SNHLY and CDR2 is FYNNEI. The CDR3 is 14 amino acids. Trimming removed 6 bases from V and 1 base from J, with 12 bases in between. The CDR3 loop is CASSRRGENTEAFF. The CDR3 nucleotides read TGTGCCAGCAGCCGAAGAGGGGAGAACACTGAAGCTTTCTTT.

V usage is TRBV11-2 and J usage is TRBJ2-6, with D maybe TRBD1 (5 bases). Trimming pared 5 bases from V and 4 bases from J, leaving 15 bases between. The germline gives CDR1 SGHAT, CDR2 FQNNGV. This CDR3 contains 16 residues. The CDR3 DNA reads TGTGCCAGCAGCCCCAAGAACAGGTGGGGGGCCAACGTCCTGACTTTC. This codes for CASSPKNRWGANVLTF.

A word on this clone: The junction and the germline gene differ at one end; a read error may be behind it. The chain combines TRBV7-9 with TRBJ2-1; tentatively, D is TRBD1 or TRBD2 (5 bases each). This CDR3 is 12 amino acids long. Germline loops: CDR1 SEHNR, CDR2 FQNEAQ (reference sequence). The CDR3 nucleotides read TGTGCCAGCAGCTCCTCCGGGACGAACACAATCTTC. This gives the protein CASSSSGTNTIF.

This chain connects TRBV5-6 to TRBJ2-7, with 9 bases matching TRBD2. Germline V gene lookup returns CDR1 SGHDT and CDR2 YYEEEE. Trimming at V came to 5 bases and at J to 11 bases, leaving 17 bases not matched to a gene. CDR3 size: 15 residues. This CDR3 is CASSPPPGSGRYKYF. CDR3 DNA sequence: TGTGCCAGCAGTCCCCCTCCGGGAAGCGGGAGGTATAAGTACTTC.

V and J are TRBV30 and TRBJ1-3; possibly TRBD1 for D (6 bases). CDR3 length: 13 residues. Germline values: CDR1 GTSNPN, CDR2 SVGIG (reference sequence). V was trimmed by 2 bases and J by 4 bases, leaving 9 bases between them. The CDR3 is CAWSQGKGNTIYF. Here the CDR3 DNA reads TGTGCCTGGAGTCAGGGGAAGGGAAACACCATATATTTT.

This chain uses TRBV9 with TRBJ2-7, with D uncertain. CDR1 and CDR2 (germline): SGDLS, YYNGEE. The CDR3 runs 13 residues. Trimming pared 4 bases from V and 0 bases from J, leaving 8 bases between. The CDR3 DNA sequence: TGTGCCAGCAGCCCCCGGCGCTCCTACGAGCAGTACTTC. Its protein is CASSPRRSYEQYF.

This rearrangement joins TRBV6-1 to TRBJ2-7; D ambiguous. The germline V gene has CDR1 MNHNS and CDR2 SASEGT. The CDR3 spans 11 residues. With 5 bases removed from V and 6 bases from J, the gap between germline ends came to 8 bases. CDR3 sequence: CASSYGSEQYF. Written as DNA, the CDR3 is TGTGCCAGCAGTTACGGGTCCGAGCAGTACTTC.

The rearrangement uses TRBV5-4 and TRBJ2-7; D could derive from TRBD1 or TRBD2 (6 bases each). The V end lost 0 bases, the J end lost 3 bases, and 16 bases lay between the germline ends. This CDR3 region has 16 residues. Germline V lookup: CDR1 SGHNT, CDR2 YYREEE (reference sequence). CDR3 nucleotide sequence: TGTGCCAGCAGCTTGGTCGGGGGCGCCCCCTACTACGAGCAGTACTTC. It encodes CASSLVGGAPYYEQYF. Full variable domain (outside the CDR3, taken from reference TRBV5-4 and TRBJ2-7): ETGVTQSPTHLIKTRGQQVTLRCSSQSGHNTVSWYQQALGQGPQFIFQYYREEENGRGNFPPRFSGLQFPNYSSELNVNALELDDSALYLCASSLVGGAPYYEQYFGPGTRLTVT.

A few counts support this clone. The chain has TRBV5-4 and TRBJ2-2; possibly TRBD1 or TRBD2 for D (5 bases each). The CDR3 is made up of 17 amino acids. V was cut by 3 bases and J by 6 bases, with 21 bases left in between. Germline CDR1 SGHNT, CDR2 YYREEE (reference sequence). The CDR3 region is CASSSRGRVVGAGELFF. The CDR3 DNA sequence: TGTGCCAGCAGCTCGAGGGGCAGGGTAGTTGGGGCCGGGGAGCTGTTTTTT.

The DNA for the CDR3 is TGTGCCAGCAGCTGGGGATTAACAGTAGCCGCTGGGGCCAACGTCCTGACTTTC. It is translated as CASSWGLTVAAGANVLTF. V usage is TRBV5-6 and J usage is TRBJ2-6; D gene ambiguous. Looked up from germline, CDR1 is SGHDT and CDR2 is YYEEEE. V lost 3 bases and J lost 2, with 18 bases in between. CDR3 length: 18 residues.

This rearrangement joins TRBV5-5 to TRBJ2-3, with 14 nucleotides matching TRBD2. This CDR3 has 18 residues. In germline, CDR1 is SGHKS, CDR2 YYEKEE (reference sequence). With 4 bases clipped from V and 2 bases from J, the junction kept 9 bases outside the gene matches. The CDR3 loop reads CASSPGLAGGRDTDTQYF. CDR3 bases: TGTGCCAGCAGCCCCGGACTAGCGGGAGGTCGGGACACAGATACGCAGTATTTT.

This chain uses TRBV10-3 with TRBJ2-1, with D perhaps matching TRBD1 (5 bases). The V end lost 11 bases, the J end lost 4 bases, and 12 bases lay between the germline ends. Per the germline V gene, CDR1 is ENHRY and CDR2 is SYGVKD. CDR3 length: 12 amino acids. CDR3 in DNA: TGTGCCGGTGGACATCTATACAATGAGCAGTTCTTC. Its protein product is CAGGHLYNEQFF.

CDR3 nucleotide sequence: TGTGCCAGCAGCATGAGTTCCCCCCTACCGTGTCAGCCCCAGCATTTT. It yields the protein CASSMSSPLPCQPQHF. The chain joins TRBV21-1 to TRBJ1-5. TRBV21-1 is recorded as a pseudogene. This CDR3 spans 16 amino acids.

The CDR3 loop is CASSLFVPRDLLGNTIYF. CDR3 nucleotides: TGTGCCAGCAGTTTGTTCGTCCCAAGGGACCTCTTGGGAAACACCATATATTTT. The chain uses TRBV28 and TRBJ1-3; D is possibly TRBD1 (5 bases). The germline V gene has CDR1 MDHEN and CDR2 SYDVKM. The CDR3 sequence is 18 residues long. Between the trimmed V and J ends, which lost 3 bases and 4 bases, there was a span of 22 bases.

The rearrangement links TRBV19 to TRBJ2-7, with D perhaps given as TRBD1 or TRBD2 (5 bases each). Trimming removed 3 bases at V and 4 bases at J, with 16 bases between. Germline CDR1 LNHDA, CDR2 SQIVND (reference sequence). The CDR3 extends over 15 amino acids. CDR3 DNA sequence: TGTGCCAGTAGTATTGGGGACCCTCTACGATACGAGCAGTACTTC. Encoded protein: CASSIGDPLRYEQYF.

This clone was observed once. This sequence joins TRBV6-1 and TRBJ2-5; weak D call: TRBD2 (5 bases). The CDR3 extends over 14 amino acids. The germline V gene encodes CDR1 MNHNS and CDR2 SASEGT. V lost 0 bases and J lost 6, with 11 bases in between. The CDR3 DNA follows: TGTGCCAGCAGTGAAGCTGGACTTTGTCAGACCCAGTACTTC. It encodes CASSEAGLCQTQYF.

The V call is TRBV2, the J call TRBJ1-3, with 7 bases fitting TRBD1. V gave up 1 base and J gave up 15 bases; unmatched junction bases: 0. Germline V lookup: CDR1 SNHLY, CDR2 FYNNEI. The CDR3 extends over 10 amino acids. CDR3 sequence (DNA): TGTGCCAGCAGTGAAGGGGACAGATATTTT. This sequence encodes CASSEGDRYF. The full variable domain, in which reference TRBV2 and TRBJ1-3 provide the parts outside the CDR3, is EPEVTQTPSHQVTQMGQEVILRCVPISNHLYFYWYRQILGQKVEFLVSFYNNEISEKSEIFDDQFSVERPDGSNFTLKIRSTKLEDSAMYFCASSEGDRYFGEGSWLTVV.

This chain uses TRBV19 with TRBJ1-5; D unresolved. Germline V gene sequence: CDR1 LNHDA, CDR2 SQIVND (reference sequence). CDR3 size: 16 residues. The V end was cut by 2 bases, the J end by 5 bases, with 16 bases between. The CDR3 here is CASSIISRGPHQPQHF. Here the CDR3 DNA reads TGTGCCAGTAGTATAATTTCGCGGGGTCCCCATCAGCCCCAGCATTTT.

CDR3 protein: CASSWTSGSSYNEQFF. Written as DNA, the CDR3 is TGTGCCAGCAGCTGGACTAGCGGGAGCTCCTACAATGAGCAGTTCTTC. The V and J genes are TRBV5-8 and TRBJ2-1; 13 bases match TRBD2. Germline V gene data show CDR1 as SGHTS and CDR2 as YDEGEE. The CDR3 spans 16 residues. Losses at the gene ends were 3 bases for V and 0 bases for J; bases not matched to a gene: 0.

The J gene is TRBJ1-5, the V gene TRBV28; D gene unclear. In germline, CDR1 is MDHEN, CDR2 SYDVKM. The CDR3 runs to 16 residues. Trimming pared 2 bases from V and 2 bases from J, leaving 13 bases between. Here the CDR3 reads CASSLVGGVGNQPQHF. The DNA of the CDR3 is TGTGCCAGCAGTTTAGTAGGCGGAGTTGGCAATCAGCCCCAGCATTTT.

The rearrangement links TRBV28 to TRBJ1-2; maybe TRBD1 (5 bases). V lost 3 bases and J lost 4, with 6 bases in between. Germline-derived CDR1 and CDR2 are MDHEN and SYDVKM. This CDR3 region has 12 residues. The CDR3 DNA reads TGTGCCAGCAGTTTGGGGCGCTATGGCTACACCTTC. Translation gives CASSLGRYGYTF.

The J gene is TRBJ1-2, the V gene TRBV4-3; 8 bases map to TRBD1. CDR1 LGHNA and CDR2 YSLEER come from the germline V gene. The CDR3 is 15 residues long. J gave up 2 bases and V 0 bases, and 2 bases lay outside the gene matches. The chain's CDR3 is CASSQDRQGNYGYTF. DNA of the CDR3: TGCGCCAGCAGCCAAGATCGACAGGGGAACTATGGCTACACCTTC.